This T cell receptor beta chain was sequenced for a study of CD8 T cells in Susac syndrome. Comments on this clonotype: Its target is not known.

The V gene end was trimmed by 0 bases and the J gene end by 8 bases; junction bases not matched to a gene: 5. There are 15 residues in the CDR3. CDR1 and CDR2 (germline): SEHNR, FQNEAQ (reference sequence). Study conclusions and caveats: Regarding the TCR sequencing and HLA analysis, the study admitted that a relatively small number of individuals were involved.

TEMRA cells were FACS-enriched, unlike CD8+ and CD4+ T cells, which were negatively isolated. Reverse transcription used about 0.5 to 1 ug RNA and random hexamers. TCRdb ran MiXCR on the immunoSEQ multiplex PCR reads and lists one entry per CDR3 protein. The data show about 89,000 distinct CDR3 sequences, 85% to 95% seen once. The V gene is TRBV7-9, the J gene TRBJ2-1; TRBD2 agrees at 9 bases. This sequence originates from a human donor in good health. The sequenced sample was CD8+ T cells from PBMCs. CDR3 in amino acids: CASSLARGGFDEQFF. The CDR3 DNA sequence: TGTGCCAGCAGCTTAGCGCGGGGGGGTTTCGATGAGCAGTTCTTC.